A single sample is the source of the 10 T cell receptor beta chains below, sequenced in a study of OX40 agonist ivuxolimab in advanced cancers. Sequencing was performed with immunoSEQ multiplex PCR; in TCRdb, only in-frame clones are kept and a portion is missing. The sample lists about 78,000 clones; approximately 90% were seen once. This material consisted of CD4+ or CD8+ T cells sorted from blood, taken in a trial of the OX40 agonist ivuxolimab. Every receptor here comes from an adult with an advanced solid tumor such as melanoma, head and neck, liver or kidney cancer.

The chain employs TRBV28 and TRBJ2-2; 10 positions agree with TRBD2. The CDR3 sequence is 18 residues long. V shed 2 bases and J 7 bases; nucleotides not matched to a gene: 13. Germline V lookup: CDR1 MDHEN, CDR2 SYDVKM. The chain's CDR3 is CASSLLPGLAERGGELFF. In DNA, the CDR3 is TGTGCCAGCAGTTTACTCCCCGGACTAGCGGAGCGCGGCGGGGAGCTGTTTTTT.

The J gene is TRBJ1-2, the V gene TRBV5-1; no clear D gene. The ends were cut back, 0 bases at V and 4 bases at J, with 13 bases in the middle. The CDR3 is made up of 15 amino acids. The germline V gene encodes CDR1 SGHRS and CDR2 YFSETQ. The CDR3 nucleotides are TGCGCCAGCAGCTTGGATCCCGCAGCAGTCTATGGCTACACCTTC. As protein: CASSLDPAAVYGYTF.

Written as DNA, the CDR3 is TGTGCCTGGAGTCCCCCTCACGGAAACACCATATATTTT. This gives the protein CAWSPPHGNTIYF. The gene calls are TRBV30 and TRBJ1-3; no clear D gene. With 2 bases removed from V and 4 bases from J, the gap between germline ends came to 9 bases. CDR1 and CDR2 from the germline V gene are GTSNPN and SVGIG (reference sequence). The CDR3 contains 13 residues.

The chain combines TRBV6-1 with TRBJ1-5; weak D call: TRBD1 (5 bases). Trimming shortened V by 1 base and J by 5 bases, and 9 bases separated the two germline ends. Germline V gene data show CDR1 as MNHNS and CDR2 as SASEGT. This CDR3 comprises 14 residues. The CDR3 nucleotides read TGTGCCAGCAGTGAAGAGGTGGGGGATCAGCCCCAGCATTTT. It is translated as CASSEEVGDQPQHF.

The chain recombines TRBV28 with TRBJ1-3, with no clear D. V lost 5 bases and J 5 bases, leaving 16 bases between the germline ends. CDR1 is MDHEN, CDR2 SYDVKM, per germline. The CDR3 runs to 15 residues. CDR3 sequence: CASSGLGISRNTIYF. In DNA, the CDR3 is TGTGCCAGCAGTGGTTTGGGGATAAGCCGAAACACCATATATTTT.

The chain is built from TRBV30 and TRBJ1-2; 7 bases align to TRBD1. The V gene end was trimmed by 2 bases and the J gene end by 1 base; junction bases not matched to a gene: 7. This CDR3 is built from 15 residues. Germline CDR1 and CDR2: GTSNPN and SVGIG (reference sequence). Written as DNA, the CDR3 is TGTGCCTGGAGTCCGGGACAGCCAGTTAACTATGGCTACACCTTC. Residues: CAWSPGQPVNYGYTF.

The chain recombines TRBV25-1 with TRBJ2-6; D remains unclear. Trimming stripped 3 bases from V and 2 bases from J, with 2 bases between. Germline assignment: CDR1 MGHDK and CDR2 SYGVNS. This CDR3 is 13 amino acids long. In DNA form, the CDR3 reads TGTGCCAGCAGTGAGCCTGGGGCCAACGTCCTGACTTTC. This encodes CASSEPGANVLTF.

This rearrangement joins TRBV15 to TRBJ1-2; D is possibly TRBD1 (5 bases). The germline CDR1 and CDR2 sequences are LNHNV and YYDKDF (reference sequence). V was cut by 3 bases and J by 4 bases, with 15 bases left in between. CDR3 size: 15 residues. The CDR3 DNA is TGTGCCACCAGCAGGCGCGGGGGGGTCAGCTATGGCTACACCTTC. Translation: CATSRRGGVSYGYTF.

The rearrangement joins TRBV7-2 to TRBJ2-7; TRBD1 aligns across 9 bases. J gave up 7 bases and V 3 bases, and 16 bases lay outside the gene matches. Germline V gives CDR1 SGHTA, CDR2 FQGNSA. This CDR3 comprises 17 residues. The CDR3 here is CASSFVGDRVTVREQYF. CDR3 coding DNA: TGTGCCAGCAGCTTCGTTGGGGACAGGGTAACGGTCCGGGAGCAGTACTTC.

The chain combines TRBV7-8 with TRBJ1-1; perhaps TRBD1 as D (5 bases). The CDR3 covers 13 residues. V was cut by 5 bases and J by 3 bases, with 10 bases left in between. Germline V gene data show CDR1 as SGHVS and CDR2 as FQNEAQ. The CDR3 region is CASSPGPHTEAFF. The CDR3 DNA sequence: TGTGCCAGCAGCCCAGGGCCCCACACTGAAGCTTTCTTT.